This TCR beta chain derives from a study of beta chain features in type 1 diabetes. The overall study: Cell yields, gender and age were comparable in patients and healthy donors. The study, taken as a whole, reports: These data did not resolve whether HLA type affects TCRB rearrangement. For patients, the naive, central memory and Treg TCRB repertoires appeared more alike than for healthy donors. Among patients with Type 1 diabetes, TCRB CDR3s were moderately but significantly shorter in every one of the four CD4+ subsets.

This clone was observed a few times. Antigen unknown. The study reverse transcribed the entire isolated RNA, so it sequenced expressed TCRB transcripts. Produced via immunoSEQ multiplex PCR; TCRdb's table is partial and in-frame only. The sample records 500,000 to 850,000 clones, around 15% being singletons. CDR1 is SGDLS, CDR2 YYNGEE, per germline. The CDR3 is 14 residues long. The V and J ends lost 5 bases and 2 bases respectively, with 12 bases between them. Blood was collected once per donor into heparin, averaging about 110 mL. The sequenced sample consisted of naive CD4+ T cells from blood. The TCR originated in a man aged 18 to 30 with type 1 diabetes. The rearrangement uses TRBV9 and TRBJ2-3; TRBD1 might be the D (6 bases). The CDR3 nucleotides read TGTGCCAGCAGTCGGTCAGGGGACACAGATACGCAGTATTTT. Encoded protein: CASSRSGDTDTQYF.